The 6 T cell receptor beta chains reported below all come from one sample, sequenced in a study of T cell clonality in common variable immunodeficiency. The assay was immunoSEQ multiplex PCR, and TCRdb's table has in-frame clones only and misses some. Observed in the sample are about 34,000 clones, none of them singletons. Sample: peripheral blood mononuclear cells. The receptors were gathered from a person aged 18-70 years in good health.

This clone was counted ten times or more. Read coverage stops 3 residues before the CDR3 terminus; the germline J gene supplies the remainder. The chain couples TRBV2 to TRBJ2-7; the D gene is possibly TRBD2 (5 bases). Germline assignment: CDR1 SNHLY and CDR2 FYNNEI. This CDR3 region has 14 residues. V shed 4 bases and J shed 1 base, with 11 bases lying between them. CDR3 in amino acids: CASSVAGASYEQYF. Partial CDR3 DNA: TGTGCCAGCAGTGTGGCGGGTGCATCCTACGAG.

This clone was picked up many times. The CDR3 end lies 3 residues beyond the end of the read and is filled in from the germline J gene. The genes are TRBV7-9 and TRBJ2-5, with D maybe TRBD1 (5 bases). Germline values: CDR1 SEHNR, CDR2 FQNEAQ (reference sequence). The CDR3 is 15 residues long. Trimming took off 4 bases at V and 1 base at J, with 13 bases between the two ends. The covered CDR3 bases are TGTGCCAGCAGCTCAGGGCTGTTTGGCCAAGAGACC. This sequence encodes CASSSGLFGQET. The complete CDR3 sequence is CASSSGLFGQETQYF.

This clone turned up a few times. Coverage ceases 3 residues before the CDR3 finishes, and the germline J gene fills in the end. This chain links TRBV7-2 with TRBJ1-2; 7 nucleotides align to TRBD1. Trimming cost V 0 bases and J 6 bases; bases outside gene matches: 10. The germline V gene encodes CDR1 SGHTA and CDR2 FQGNSA. CDR3 length: 16 amino acids. CDR3 bases read: TGTGCCAGCAGCTTAGCTTTTCACGGACAGGCGAATGGC. Amino acids: CASSLAFHGQANG. The full CDR3 sequence reads CASSLAFHGQANGYTF.

Many counts were recorded for this clone. The CDR3 is cut off 3 residues early in the read; its end comes from the germline J gene. J is TRBJ2-3 and V is TRBV30; the match to TRBD1 covers 10 bases. V shed 1 base and J 6 bases; nucleotides not matched to a gene: 1. Per germline, CDR1 GTSNPN and CDR2 SVGIG (reference sequence). The length of the CDR3 is 13 residues. The sequenced part of the CDR3 DNA is TGTGCCTGGAGTGCGGGACAGGGGGATACG. Its protein product is CAWSAGQGDT. The entire CDR3 protein is CAWSAGQGDTQYF.

For this clone: The read falls 3 residues short of the CDR3 end, and the missing part is taken from the germline J gene. The rearrangement uses TRBV20-1 and TRBJ2-5; D not resolved. The V end lost 4 bases, the J end lost 1 base, and 7 bases lay between the germline ends. Germline values: CDR1 DFQATT, CDR2 SNEGSKA (reference sequence). There are 12 residues in the CDR3. The sequenced part of the CDR3 DNA is TGCAGTGCTATCCGGTCCCAAGAGACC. It specifies CSAIRSQET. The whole CDR3 is CSAIRSQETQYF.

This clone came up many times. The read comes to an end 3 residues before the CDR3 does, leaving the germline J gene to fill in the end. V gene TRBV20-1 combines with J gene TRBJ2-2; 10 nucleotides match TRBD1. The junction had 5 bases not matched to a gene; V was cut back by 6 bases and J by 7 bases. Germline V gene sequence: CDR1 DFQATT, CDR2 SNEGSKA (reference sequence). The CDR3 runs 13 residues. Incomplete CDR3 DNA: TGCAGTGCGTCCCGGGACAGGGGCGGGGAG. It yields the protein CSASRDRGGE. The CDR3 in full is CSASRDRGGELFF.